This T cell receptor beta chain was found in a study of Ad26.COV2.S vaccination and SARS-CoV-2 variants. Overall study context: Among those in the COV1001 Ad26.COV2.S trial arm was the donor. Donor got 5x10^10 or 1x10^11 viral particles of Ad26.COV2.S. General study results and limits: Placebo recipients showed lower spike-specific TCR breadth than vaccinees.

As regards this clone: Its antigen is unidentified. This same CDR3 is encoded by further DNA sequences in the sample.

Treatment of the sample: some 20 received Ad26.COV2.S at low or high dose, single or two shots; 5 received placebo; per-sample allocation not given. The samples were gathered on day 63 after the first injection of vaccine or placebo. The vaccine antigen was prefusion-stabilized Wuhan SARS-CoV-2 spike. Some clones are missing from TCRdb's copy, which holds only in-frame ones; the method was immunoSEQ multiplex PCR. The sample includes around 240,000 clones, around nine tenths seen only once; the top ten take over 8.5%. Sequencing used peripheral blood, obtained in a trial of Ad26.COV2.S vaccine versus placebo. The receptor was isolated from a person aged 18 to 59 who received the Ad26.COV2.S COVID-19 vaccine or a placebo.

The DNA for the CDR3 is TGTGCCAGCAGCTTATCTCGGGGGCACACCGGGGAGCTGTTTTTT. Its translation: CASSLSRGHTGELFF. This chain links TRBV7-2 with TRBJ2-2, with D tentatively TRBD1 or TRBD2 (6 bases each). This CDR3 has 15 amino acids. The V gene's germline CDR1 is SGHTA and CDR2 FQGNSA. Deletions cut 2 bases from V and 3 bases from J, with 10 bases between.